Listed below are T cell receptor beta chains from one sample, sequenced in a study of brain T cells in children with intractable seizures. Assay used: immunoSEQ multiplex PCR; TCRdb lists only in-frame clones, some missing. The table lists 62,000 or so clones, more than 95% of them singletons, with 0.3% to 0.45% in the top ten. The source material was peripheral blood, sampled at surgery. The receptors derive from a boy under two years old with focal cortical dysplasia and intractable seizures. Each CDR3 is given with its conserved first and last residue. The order of the fields is J gene, V gene, clone size, D gene, CDR3 DNA, CDR3 protein. The D gene is left open where the match is weak. Where a row states a size, it is once, few, many or the class of an expanded clone; other rows omit it.

j_call: TRBJ2-1; v_call: TRBV11-2; clone_size: -; d_call: -; cdr3_nt: TGTGCCAGCAGCTTAGAAATTTCTCTAGTCCTCACGGGCAATGAGCAGTTCTTC; cdr3_aa: CASSLEISLVLTGNEQFF
j_call: TRBJ2-7; v_call: TRBV15; clone_size: -; d_call: -; cdr3_nt: TGTGCCACCAGCCGAGGGCGTGTTCACGAGCAGTACTTC; cdr3_aa: CATSRGRVHEQYF
j_call: TRBJ1-2; v_call: TRBV11-2; clone_size: -; d_call: -; cdr3_nt: TGTGCCAGCAGCTTTATGATCTTGGCCACAGGGAATGGCTACACCTTC; cdr3_aa: CASSFMILATGNGYTF
j_call: TRBJ2-3; v_call: TRBV21-1; clone_size: -; d_call: -; cdr3_nt: TGTGCCAGCAGCAAAGGCGGCGAGCAGTATTTT; cdr3_aa: CASSKGGEQYF
j_call: TRBJ2-5; v_call: TRBV11-2; clone_size: once; d_call: -; cdr3_nt: TGTGCCAGCAGCTTAGTTGGGGGCTGGGGAATCCAAGAGACCCAGTACTTC; cdr3_aa: CASSLVGGWGIQETQYF
j_call: TRBJ2-2; v_call: TRBV5-1; clone_size: -; d_call: -; cdr3_nt: TGCGCCAGCAGCTTCCAGATAGCCGGGGCCGGGGAGCTGTTTTTT; cdr3_aa: CASSFQIAGAGELFF
j_call: TRBJ2-5; v_call: TRBV20-1; clone_size: -; d_call: -; cdr3_nt: TGCAGTGCTAGTGGGGTGGGACATCAAGAGACCCAGTACTTC; cdr3_aa: CSASGVGHQETQYF
j_call: TRBJ2-4; v_call: TRBV28; clone_size: -; d_call: -; cdr3_nt: TGTGCCAGCAGTTTAGAAACATTAGCCAAAAACATTCAGTACTTC; cdr3_aa: CASSLETLAKNIQYF
j_call: TRBJ2-7; v_call: TRBV19; clone_size: -; d_call: TRBD1; cdr3_nt: TGTGCCAGTAGTATTGGTTTACTAGGACAGGGGCGCTACGAGCAGTACTTC; cdr3_aa: CASSIGLLGQGRYEQYF
j_call: TRBJ1-1; v_call: TRBV10-3; clone_size: -; d_call: -; cdr3_nt: TGTGCCATCCGGGACAAAGGGCGGAACACTGAAGCTTTCTTT; cdr3_aa: CAIRDKGRNTEAFF
j_call: TRBJ2-6; v_call: TRBV19; clone_size: -; d_call: -; cdr3_nt: TGTGCCAGTAAAGTGGGGACTGGGGCCAACGTCCTGACTTTC; cdr3_aa: CASKVGTGANVLTF
j_call: TRBJ1-1; v_call: TRBV25-1; clone_size: -; d_call: TRBD1; cdr3_nt: TGTGCCAGCAGCCACAGGACAGGGAACACTGAAGCTTTCTTT; cdr3_aa: CASSHRTGNTEAFF
j_call: TRBJ2-3; v_call: TRBV20-1; clone_size: -; d_call: -; cdr3_nt: TGCAGTGCTAGTCGGTCGTACAGCACAGATACGCAGTATTTT; cdr3_aa: CSASRSYSTDTQYF
j_call: TRBJ2-5; v_call: TRBV9; clone_size: -; d_call: -; cdr3_nt: TGTGCCAGCAGCCCGGGGGAGACCCAGTACTTC; cdr3_aa: CASSPGETQYF
j_call: TRBJ1-2; v_call: TRBV6-5; clone_size: -; d_call: TRBD1; cdr3_nt: TGTGCCAGCAGTTACTCCGGACAGGGCGGCTATGGCTACACCTTC; cdr3_aa: CASSYSGQGGYGYTF
j_call: TRBJ2-3; v_call: TRBV7-2; clone_size: -; d_call: TRBD1; cdr3_nt: TGTGCCAGCAGCTTACGTAGCCAGGGGGCTTTAGATACGCAGTATTTT; cdr3_aa: CASSLRSQGALDTQYF
j_call: TRBJ2-7; v_call: TRBV2; clone_size: -; d_call: -; cdr3_nt: TGTGCCAGCAGTGAATCCCATGGGGTTGGTGAGCAGTACTTC; cdr3_aa: CASSESHGVGEQYF
j_call: TRBJ2-1; v_call: TRBV7-2; clone_size: -; d_call: TRBD1; cdr3_nt: TGTGCCAGCAGCTTCCAACAGGGGGCGCAGGAGCAGTTCTTC; cdr3_aa: CASSFQQGAQEQFF
j_call: TRBJ1-1; v_call: TRBV5-6; clone_size: -; d_call: -; cdr3_nt: TGTGCCAGCAGCTTGGCGGGGAAGGCTGGCAACACTGAAGCTTTCTTT; cdr3_aa: CASSLAGKAGNTEAFF
j_call: TRBJ2-7; v_call: TRBV27; clone_size: -; d_call: -; cdr3_nt: TGTGCCAGCAGTCCCACCGGGTCACTCTACGAGCAGTACTTC; cdr3_aa: CASSPTGSLYEQYF
j_call: TRBJ2-7; v_call: TRBV2; clone_size: -; d_call: -; cdr3_nt: TGTGCCAGCAGATCCGGGACCCTGGTTCGATACGAGCAGTACTTC; cdr3_aa: CASRSGTLVRYEQYF
j_call: TRBJ1-3; v_call: TRBV4-2; clone_size: -; d_call: TRBD1; cdr3_nt: TGTGCCAGCAGCCCGGACAGGGGTGGGAACACCATATATTTT; cdr3_aa: CASSPDRGGNTIYF
j_call: TRBJ2-2; v_call: TRBV29-1; clone_size: -; d_call: TRBD2; cdr3_nt: TGCAGCGGCGGGTTAGCGGGGGACGGGGAGCTGTTTTTT; cdr3_aa: CSGGLAGDGELFF
j_call: TRBJ1-2; v_call: TRBV7-3; clone_size: once; d_call: -; cdr3_nt: TGTGCCAGCAGCTTAACGGCAGGGGCTCTCTATGGCTACACCTTC; cdr3_aa: CASSLTAGALYGYTF
j_call: TRBJ1-5; v_call: TRBV6-1; clone_size: -; d_call: -; cdr3_nt: TGTGCCAGCAGTGAAGGTCCCCATCCCCGGCATCAGCCCCAGCATTTT; cdr3_aa: CASSEGPHPRHQPQHF
j_call: TRBJ2-2; v_call: TRBV10-1; clone_size: -; d_call: -; cdr3_nt: TGCGCCAGCAAATGGGCAAAGACCGGGGAGCTGTTTTTT; cdr3_aa: CASKWAKTGELFF
j_call: TRBJ1-6; v_call: TRBV18; clone_size: -; d_call: -; cdr3_nt: TGTGCCAGCTCACCACTTCGTGTGGATTATAATTCACCCCTCCACTTT; cdr3_aa: CASSPLRVDYNSPLHF
j_call: TRBJ2-3; v_call: TRBV6-1; clone_size: -; d_call: -; cdr3_nt: TGTGCCAGCAGTGAAGGCATTGGCCGTCCGTATTTT; cdr3_aa: CASSEGIGRPYF
j_call: TRBJ2-5; v_call: TRBV12-5; clone_size: -; d_call: -; cdr3_nt: TGTGCTAGTGGTTTGGTACTTGGAATGGGGCGAGAGACCCAGTACTTC; cdr3_aa: CASGLVLGMGRETQYF
j_call: TRBJ2-3; v_call: TRBV4-1; clone_size: -; d_call: -; cdr3_nt: TGCGCCAGCAGCCTCGGGACTTCCACAGATACGCAGTATTTT; cdr3_aa: CASSLGTSTDTQYF
j_call: TRBJ1-5; v_call: TRBV10-3; clone_size: -; d_call: -; cdr3_nt: TGTGCCATCAGTGAGGGCAGGAGTAGCAATCAGCCCCAGCATTTT; cdr3_aa: CAISEGRSSNQPQHF
j_call: TRBJ2-6; v_call: TRBV4-3; clone_size: -; d_call: TRBD1; cdr3_nt: TGCGCCAGCAGCCACATAAGACAGGGCTCTGGGGCCAACGTCCTGACTTTC; cdr3_aa: CASSHIRQGSGANVLTF
j_call: TRBJ2-1; v_call: TRBV7-9; clone_size: -; d_call: -; cdr3_nt: TGTGCCAGCAGCTTTGGGAGGACACCGGCCTACAATGAGCAGTTCTTC; cdr3_aa: CASSFGRTPAYNEQFF
j_call: TRBJ1-1; v_call: TRBV19; clone_size: -; d_call: -; cdr3_nt: TGTGCCAGTAGTATTAGGGACGATCTTAGGAACACTGAAGCTTTCTTT; cdr3_aa: CASSIRDDLRNTEAFF
j_call: TRBJ2-1; v_call: TRBV2; clone_size: -; d_call: -; cdr3_nt: TGTGCCAGCGGGGGCGGTAGCTCCTACAATGAGCAGTTCTTC; cdr3_aa: CASGGGSSYNEQFF
j_call: TRBJ2-7; v_call: TRBV6-2/TRBV6-3; clone_size: once; d_call: -; cdr3_nt: TGTGCCAGCAGTTACAAGGGCAGGGACTACGAGCAGTACTTC; cdr3_aa: CASSYKGRDYEQYF